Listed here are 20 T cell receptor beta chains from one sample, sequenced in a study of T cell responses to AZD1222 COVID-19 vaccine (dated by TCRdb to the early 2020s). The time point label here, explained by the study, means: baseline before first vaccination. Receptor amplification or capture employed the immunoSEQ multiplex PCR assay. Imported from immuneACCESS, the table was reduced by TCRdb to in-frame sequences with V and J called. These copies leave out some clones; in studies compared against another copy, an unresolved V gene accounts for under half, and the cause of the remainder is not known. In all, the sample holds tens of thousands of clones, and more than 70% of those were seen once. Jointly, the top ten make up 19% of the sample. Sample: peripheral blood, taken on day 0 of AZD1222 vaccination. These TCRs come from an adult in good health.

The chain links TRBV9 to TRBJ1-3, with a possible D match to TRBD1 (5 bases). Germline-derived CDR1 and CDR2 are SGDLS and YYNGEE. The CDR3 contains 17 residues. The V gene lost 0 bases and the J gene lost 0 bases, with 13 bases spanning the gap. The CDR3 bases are TGTGCCAGCAGCGTAGGATCAGGGTGGGGCTCTGGAAACACCATATATTTT. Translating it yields CASSVGSGWGSGNTIYF. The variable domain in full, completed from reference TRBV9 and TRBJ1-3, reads DSGVTQTPKHLITATGQRVTLRCSPRSGDLSVYWYQQSLDQGLQFLIQYYNGEERAKGNILERFSAQQFPDLHSELNLSSLELGDSALYFCASSVGSGWGSGNTIYFGEGSWLTVV.

CDR3: CASSLSHRNEQYF. CDR3 DNA: TGTGCCAGCAGTTTATCCCACCGGAACGAGCAGTACTTC. The chain combines TRBV27 with TRBJ2-7; D gene uncertain. The V gene lost 0 bases and the J gene lost 5 bases, with 8 bases spanning the gap. Germline-derived CDR1 and CDR2 are MNHEY and SMNVEV (reference sequence). The CDR3 contains 13 residues.

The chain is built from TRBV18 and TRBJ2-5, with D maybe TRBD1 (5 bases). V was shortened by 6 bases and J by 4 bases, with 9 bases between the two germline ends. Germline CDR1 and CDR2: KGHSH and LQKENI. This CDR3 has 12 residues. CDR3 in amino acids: CASSLTGETQYF. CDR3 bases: TGTGCCAGCTCCCTAACAGGAGAGACCCAGTACTTC.

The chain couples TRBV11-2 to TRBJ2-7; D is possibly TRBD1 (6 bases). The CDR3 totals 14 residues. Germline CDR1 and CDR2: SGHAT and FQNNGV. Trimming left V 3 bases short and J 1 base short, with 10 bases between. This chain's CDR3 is CASSFSQGSYEQYF. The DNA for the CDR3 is TGTGCCAGCAGCTTTTCCCAGGGGTCCTACGAGCAGTACTTC.

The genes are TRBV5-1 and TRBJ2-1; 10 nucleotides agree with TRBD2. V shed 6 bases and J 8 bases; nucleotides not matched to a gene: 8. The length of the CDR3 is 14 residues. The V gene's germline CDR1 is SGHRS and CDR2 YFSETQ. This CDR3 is CASTEGLALYEQFF. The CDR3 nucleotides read TGCGCCAGCACTGAGGGACTAGCGCTCTATGAGCAGTTCTTC.

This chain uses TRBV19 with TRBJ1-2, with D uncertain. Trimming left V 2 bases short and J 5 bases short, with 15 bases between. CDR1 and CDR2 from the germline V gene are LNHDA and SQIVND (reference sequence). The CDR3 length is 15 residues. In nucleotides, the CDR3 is TGTGCCAGTAGTATAATAGGGTCCCTAGGATATGGCTACACCTTC. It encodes CASSIIGSLGYGYTF.

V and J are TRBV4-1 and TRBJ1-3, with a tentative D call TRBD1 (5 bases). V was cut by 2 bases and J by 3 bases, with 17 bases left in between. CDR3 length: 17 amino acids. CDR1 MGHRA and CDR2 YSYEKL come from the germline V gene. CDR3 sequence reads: CASSQLGTVRFGNTIYF. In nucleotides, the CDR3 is TGCGCCAGCAGCCAACTAGGGACGGTGAGATTTGGAAACACCATATATTTT.

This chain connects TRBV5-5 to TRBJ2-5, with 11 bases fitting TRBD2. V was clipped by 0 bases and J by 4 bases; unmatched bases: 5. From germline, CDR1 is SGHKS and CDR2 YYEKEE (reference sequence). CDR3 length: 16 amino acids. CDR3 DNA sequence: TGTGCCAGCAGCTTGGCCTTTCTAGCGGGGGGAGAGACCCAGTACTTC. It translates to CASSLAFLAGGETQYF.

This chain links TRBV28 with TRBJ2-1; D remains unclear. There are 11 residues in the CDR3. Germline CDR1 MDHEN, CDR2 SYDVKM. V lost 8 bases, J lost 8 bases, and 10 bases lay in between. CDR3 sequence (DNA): TGTGCCAGCCGTTCAGATTATGAGCAGTTCTTC. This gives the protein CASRSDYEQFF. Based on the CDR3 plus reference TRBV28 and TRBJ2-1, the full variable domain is DVKVTQSSRYLVKRTGEKVFLECVQDMDHENMFWYRQDPGLGLRLIYFSYDVKMKEKGDIPEGYSVSREKKERFSLILESASTNQTSMYLCASRSDYEQFFGPGTRLTVL.

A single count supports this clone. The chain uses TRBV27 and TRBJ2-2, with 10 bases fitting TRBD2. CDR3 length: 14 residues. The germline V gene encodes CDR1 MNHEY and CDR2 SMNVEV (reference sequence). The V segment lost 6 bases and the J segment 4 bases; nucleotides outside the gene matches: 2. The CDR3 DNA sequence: TGTGCCAGCAGACCTAGCGGGGGCACCGGGGAGCTGTTTTTT. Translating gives CASRPSGGTGELFF.

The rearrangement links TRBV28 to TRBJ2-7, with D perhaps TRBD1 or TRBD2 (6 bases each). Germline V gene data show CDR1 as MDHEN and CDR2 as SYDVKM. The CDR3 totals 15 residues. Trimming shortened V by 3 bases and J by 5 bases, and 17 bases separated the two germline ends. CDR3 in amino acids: CASSFGGGTRNEQYF. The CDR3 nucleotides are TGTGCCAGCAGTTTCGGGGGCGGGACAAGAAACGAGCAGTACTTC. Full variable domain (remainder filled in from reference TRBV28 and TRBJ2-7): DVKVTQSSRYLVKRTGEKVFLECVQDMDHENMFWYRQDPGLGLRLIYFSYDVKMKEKGDIPEGYSVSREKKERFSLILESASTNQTSMYLCASSFGGGTRNEQYFGPGTRLTVT.

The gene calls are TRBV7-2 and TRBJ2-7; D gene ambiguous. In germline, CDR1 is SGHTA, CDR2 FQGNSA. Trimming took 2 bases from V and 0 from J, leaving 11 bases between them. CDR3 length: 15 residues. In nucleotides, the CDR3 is TGTGCCAGCAGCTTAACGTCCTTAAGCTCCTACGAGCAGTACTTC. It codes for CASSLTSLSSYEQYF.

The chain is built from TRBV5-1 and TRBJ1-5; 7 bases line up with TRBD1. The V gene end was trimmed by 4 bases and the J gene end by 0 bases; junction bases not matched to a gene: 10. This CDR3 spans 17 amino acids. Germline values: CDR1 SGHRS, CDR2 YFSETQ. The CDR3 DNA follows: TGCGCCAGCAGCCCGTCAGGGGGGCCCTATAGCAATCAGCCCCAGCATTTT. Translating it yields CASSPSGGPYSNQPQHF.

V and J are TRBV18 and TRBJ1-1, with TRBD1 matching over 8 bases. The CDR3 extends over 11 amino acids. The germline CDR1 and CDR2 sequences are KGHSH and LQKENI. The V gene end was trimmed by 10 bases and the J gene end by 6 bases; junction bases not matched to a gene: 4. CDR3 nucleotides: TGTGCCACCCGGACAGGGCCTGAAGCTTTCTTT. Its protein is CATRTGPEAFF.

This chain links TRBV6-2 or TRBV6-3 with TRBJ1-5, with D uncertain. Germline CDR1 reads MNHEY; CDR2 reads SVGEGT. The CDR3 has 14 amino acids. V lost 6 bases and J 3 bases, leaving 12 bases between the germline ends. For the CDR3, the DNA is TGTGCCAGCAGCACATGGGTCGACAATCAGCCCCAGCATTTT. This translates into CASSTWVDNQPQHF.

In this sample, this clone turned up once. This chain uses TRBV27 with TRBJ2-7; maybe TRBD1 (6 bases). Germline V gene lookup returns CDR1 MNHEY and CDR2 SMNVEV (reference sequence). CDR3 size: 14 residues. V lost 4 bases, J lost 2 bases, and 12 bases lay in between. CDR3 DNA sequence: TGTGCCAGCAGTTCCTGGGACACCCCCTACGAGCAGTACTTC. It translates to CASSSWDTPYEQYF.

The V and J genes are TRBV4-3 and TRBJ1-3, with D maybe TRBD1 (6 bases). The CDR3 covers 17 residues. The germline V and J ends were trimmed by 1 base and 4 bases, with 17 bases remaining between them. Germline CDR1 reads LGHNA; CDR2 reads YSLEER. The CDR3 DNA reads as TGCGCCAGCAGCCAAGCGAGTGCGGGGGCGAGAGGAAACACCATATATTTT. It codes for CASSQASAGARGNTIYF.

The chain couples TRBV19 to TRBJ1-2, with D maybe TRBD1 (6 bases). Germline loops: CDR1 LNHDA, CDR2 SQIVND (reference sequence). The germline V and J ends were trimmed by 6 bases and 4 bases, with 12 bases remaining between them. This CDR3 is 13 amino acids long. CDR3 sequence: CASRPGGLYGYTF. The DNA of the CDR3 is TGTGCCAGTAGGCCGGGGGGCCTCTATGGCTACACCTTC.

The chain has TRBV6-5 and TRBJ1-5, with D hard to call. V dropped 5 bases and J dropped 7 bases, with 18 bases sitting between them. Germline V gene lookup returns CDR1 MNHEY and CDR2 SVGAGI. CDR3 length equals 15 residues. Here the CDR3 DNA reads TGTGCCAGCAGTCCCCCTAGAGGGCCGGGGCAGCCCCAGCATTTT. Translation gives CASSPPRGPGQPQHF.

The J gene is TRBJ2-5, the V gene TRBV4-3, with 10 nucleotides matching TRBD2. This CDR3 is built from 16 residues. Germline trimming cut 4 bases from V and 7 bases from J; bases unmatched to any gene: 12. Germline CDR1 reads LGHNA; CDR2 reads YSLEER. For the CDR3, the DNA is TGCGCCAGCAGCCTCCTCAGCGGGGGGGCCGGGGTGACCCAGTACTTC. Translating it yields CASSLLSGGAGVTQYF.